Below, 9 T cell receptor beta chains from the same sample are listed, as sequenced in a study of shared clonotypes between healthy human individuals. Profiling relied on immunoSEQ multiplex PCR, and the TCRdb table lists in-frame clones only, not all of them. The sample lists millions of clones; 85% to 95% were seen once. The sample was naive CD4+ T cells sorted from blood. The subset denotes: CD45RA+ positively selected. The receptors shown here come from a young man in good health.

V is TRBV5-8 and J is TRBJ1-3; TRBD1 is a possible D gene (5 bases). The CDR3 spans 15 residues. The V end was cut by 4 bases, the J end by 2 bases, with 13 bases between. Germline values: CDR1 SGHTS, CDR2 YDEGEE. The CDR3 sequence: CASSLLMGPGNTIYF. As DNA, the CDR3 is TGTGCCAGCAGCCTACTGATGGGGCCTGGAAACACCATATATTTT.

The V and J genes are TRBV5-1 and TRBJ2-2; TRBD1 is a possible D gene (6 bases). V shed 3 bases and J shed 3 bases, with 18 bases lying between them. The CDR3 runs 17 residues. Germline V gene sequence: CDR1 SGHRS, CDR2 YFSETQ. CDR3 bases: TGCGCCAGCAGCTCGAAACAGGGCCTAGGGGACACCGGGGAGCTGTTTTTT. This translates into CASSSKQGLGDTGELFF. Based on the CDR3 plus reference TRBV5-1 and TRBJ2-2, the full variable domain is KAGVTQTPRYLIKTRGQQVTLSCSPISGHRSVSWYQQTPGQGLQFLFEYFSETQRNKGNFPGRFSGRQFSNSRSEMNVSTLELGDSALYLCASSSKQGLGDTGELFFGEGSRLTVL.

The chain has TRBV28 and TRBJ1-1, with 7 bases that match TRBD1. CDR3 size: 13 residues. The V segment lost 6 bases and the J segment 1 base; nucleotides outside the gene matches: 2. Germline V lookup: CDR1 MDHEN, CDR2 SYDVKM. This CDR3 reads CASRGQPNTEAFF. For the CDR3, the DNA is TGTGCCAGCAGGGGACAGCCGAACACTGAAGCTTTCTTT.

This chain uses TRBV11-3 with TRBJ2-1; D unclear. Trimming cost V 5 bases and J 8 bases, with 13 bases left between them. The CDR3 has 13 residues. Germline V gives CDR1 SGHNT, CDR2 YENEEA. The CDR3 region is CASSLGRWHEQFF. The CDR3 DNA reads as TGTGCCAGCAGCCTAGGACGGTGGCATGAGCAGTTCTTC.

The V and J genes are TRBV6-1 and TRBJ1-2; D remains unclear. Trimming took 2 bases from V and 4 from J, leaving 8 bases between them. The CDR3 has 13 residues. Looked up from germline, CDR1 is MNHNS and CDR2 is SASEGT. Written as DNA, the CDR3 is TGTGCCAGCAGTGAACCAGGTCCCTATGGCTACACCTTC. This encodes CASSEPGPYGYTF.

This chain uses TRBV25-1 with TRBJ1-1; D is unresolved. From germline, CDR1 is MGHDK and CDR2 SYGVNS. V lost 7 bases, J lost 1 base, and 16 bases lay in between. The CDR3 totals 15 residues. Here the CDR3 DNA reads TGTGCCAGCACTCCCGCGGAGGCAGGGAACACTGAAGCTTTCTTT. Translation: CASTPAEAGNTEAFF. The full variable domain, completed using reference TRBV25-1 and TRBJ1-1, is EADIYQTPRYLVIGTGKKITLECSQTMGHDKMYWYQQDPGMELHLIHYSYGVNSTEKGDLSSESTVSRIRTEHFPLTLESARPSHTSQYLCASTPAEAGNTEAFFGQGTRLTVV.

This clone was picked up one time. This sample also contains other DNA sequences that code for the same CDR3. The chain is built from TRBV9 and TRBJ2-3; the D is unclear. The CDR3 covers 13 residues. CDR1 and CDR2 from the germline V gene are SGDLS and YYNGEE. V was pared by 6 bases and J by 0 bases, with 8 bases between. The CDR3 here is CASTLGSTDTQYF. The CDR3 DNA follows: TGTGCCAGCACCCTGGGAAGCACAGATACGCAGTATTTT. The whole variable domain, remainder taken from reference TRBV9 and TRBJ2-3, is DSGVTQTPKHLITATGQRVTLRCSPRSGDLSVYWYQQSLDQGLQFLIQYYNGEERAKGNILERFSAQQFPDLHSELNLSSLELGDSALYFCASTLGSTDTQYFGPGTRLTVL.

The chain joins TRBV4-1 to TRBJ2-5, with D possibly matching TRBD1 (5 bases). Trimming removed 5 bases at V and 5 bases at J, with 18 bases between. Germline CDR1 and CDR2: MGHRA and YSYEKL. This CDR3 contains 15 residues. The CDR3 nucleotides are TGCGCCAGCAGCTCAGGGAAGAACCTCTACGAGACCCAGTACTTC. Its translation: CASSSGKNLYETQYF.

The V and J genes are TRBV29-1 and TRBJ2-7; the D gene is possibly TRBD1 (5 bases). V dropped 6 bases and J dropped 5 bases, with 11 bases sitting between them. From germline, CDR1 is SQVTM and CDR2 ANQGSEA. This CDR3 has 11 amino acids. CDR3: CSVVRANEQYF. The CDR3 DNA is TGCAGCGTAGTCAGGGCCAACGAGCAGTACTTC.